One T cell receptor (beta chain) is described in this entry. What it recognizes is unknown. Assay used: immunoSEQ multiplex PCR; TCRdb lists only in-frame clones, some missing. The sample includes 55,000 to 65,000 clones, around 94% of them seen just once. CDR1 is GTSNPN and CDR2 is SVGIG in the germline V gene (reference sequence). V lost 4 bases to trimming and J lost 5 bases, with 8 bases between them. This CDR3 is 12 amino acids long. The data derive from a study of human versus mouse CDR3 diversity and MHC coevolution. On the study more broadly: Samples had between about 5.5 x 10^6 and 1.7 x 10^7 valid reads.

Study results and limitations: Clonal inequality was lowest in most of the three human donors. Human CDR3s averaged more deletions and insertions than mouse CDR3s.

The receptor was derived from a person between 55 and 70 years old in good health. Sequenced: naive CD4+ T cells from blood. Subset here: CD45RO-negative CD62L-positive naive CD4 T cells. The rearrangement links TRBV30 to TRBJ1-4, with a tentative D call TRBD1 (6 bases). In nucleotides, the CDR3 is TGTGCCTGGAACAGGGTGAATGAAAAACTGTTTTTT. As protein: CAWNRVNEKLFF.